The 26 T cell receptor beta chains reported below all come from one sample, sequenced in a study of T cell repertoires in cytomegalovirus infection. TCRdb independently ran MiXCR on the reads; one entry per CDR3 protein. The repertoire has approximately 97,000 distinct CDR3 sequences, about 15% of them found once; the top ten carry 8%. Specimen: PBMCs. These receptor sequences come from a human donor in good health (CMV status not recorded). Some clones in this sample may be carry-over from other donors' samples.

The chain employs TRBV6-4 and TRBJ2-3, with 8 bases lining up with TRBD2. V lost 5 bases to trimming and J lost 3 bases; unmatched junction nucleotides: 10. Germline V gene lookup returns CDR1 MRHNA and CDR2 SNTAGT. This CDR3 has 16 amino acids. CDR3 in amino acids: CASSPERGRLTDTQYF. CDR3 sequence (DNA): TGTGCCAGCAGTCCGGAGCGGGGGAGATTAACAGATACGCAGTATTTT.

V is TRBV6-2 or TRBV6-3 and J is TRBJ2-3; perhaps TRBD2 as D (5 bases). Per the germline V gene, CDR1 is MNHEY and CDR2 is SVGEGT. CDR3 size: 16 residues. V dropped 3 bases and J dropped 1 base, with 14 bases sitting between them. The CDR3 DNA is TGTGCCAGCAGTTATAAGGCTAGCTCGGGCACAGATACGCAGTATTTT. It specifies CASSYKASSGTDTQYF.

The table lists this clonotype with a few counts. This chain connects TRBV24-1 to TRBJ1-1; D gene unclear. Trimming cost V 4 bases and J 1 base, with 6 bases left between them. CDR1 and CDR2 (germline): KGHDR, SFDVKD. The CDR3 sequence is 13 residues long. The CDR3 DNA reads TGTGCCACCAGTGACGGATCGAACACTGAAGCTTTCTTT. Translating gives CATSDGSNTEAFF.

V and J are TRBV20-1 and TRBJ1-2; D gene ambiguous. Germline-derived CDR1 and CDR2 are DFQATT and SNEGSKA (reference sequence). Deletions cut 4 bases from V and 2 bases from J, with 11 bases between. The length of the CDR3 is 13 residues. CDR3 sequence: CSATPGPNYGYTF. DNA for the CDR3: TGCAGTGCTACTCCGGGCCCCAACTATGGCTACACCTTC.

Only a few counts were recorded for this clonotype. This chain connects TRBV7-3 to TRBJ2-2; possible D gene TRBD1, 6 bases. Trimming removed 10 bases from V and 2 bases from J, with 17 bases in between. This CDR3 has 15 residues. CDR1 is SGHTA and CDR2 is FQGTGA in the germline V gene. This CDR3 is CATADRRTNTGELFF. The CDR3 region has the DNA TGTGCCACCGCCGACAGGCGAACCAACACCGGGGAGCTGTTTTTT.

The chain has TRBV28 and TRBJ1-2; D is unresolved. The germline V and J ends were trimmed by 3 bases and 2 bases, with 13 bases remaining between them. This CDR3 region has 15 residues. The germline gives CDR1 MDHEN, CDR2 SYDVKM. The CDR3 DNA reads as TGTGCCAGCAGTTTTGAAGGGTTAGGGAACTATGGCTACACCTTC. Translated: CASSFEGLGNYGYTF.

This clonotype is labeled as medium-sized. The rearrangement joins TRBV7-2 to TRBJ1-3, with D possibly being TRBD1 (6 bases). Deletions cut 8 bases from V and 1 base from J, with 15 bases between. This CDR3 is 15 amino acids long. The germline CDR1 and CDR2 sequences are SGHTA and FQGNSA. The chain's CDR3 is CASGTGILSGNTIYF. The DNA of the CDR3 is TGTGCCAGCGGAACAGGGATCCTTTCTGGAAACACCATATATTTT.

This clonotype showed up many times. The chain joins TRBV7-2 to TRBJ1-4; the D gene is possibly TRBD1 (6 bases). CDR1 is SGHTA, CDR2 FQGNSA, per germline. The V gene lost 4 bases and the J gene lost 0 bases, with 15 bases spanning the gap. The CDR3 loop spans 17 amino acids. This chain's CDR3 is CASSSRGAAATNEKLFF. The CDR3 DNA reads as TGTGCCAGCAGCTCTCGGGGGGCCGCCGCAACTAATGAAAAACTGTTTTTT.

The table lists this clonotype with a few counts. The V and J genes are TRBV10-3 and TRBJ1-1, with D tentatively TRBD1 (6 bases). The CDR3 totals 16 residues. The V end was cut by 5 bases, the J end by 2 bases, with 18 bases between. Germline CDR1 and CDR2: ENHRY and SYGVKD. The CDR3 sequence is CAISLTPTGGNTEAFF. DNA of the CDR3: TGTGCCATCAGTCTCACCCCGACAGGAGGTAACACTGAAGCTTTCTTT.

The chain uses TRBV20-1 and TRBJ2-3, with D possibly being TRBD1 or TRBD2 (5 bases each). V was cut by 1 base and J by 4 bases, with 9 bases left in between. CDR1 and CDR2 from the germline V gene are DFQATT and SNEGSKA (reference sequence). This CDR3 region has 13 residues. CDR3 in amino acids: CSARAGAPDTQYF. For the CDR3, the DNA is TGCAGTGCTAGAGCCGGGGCCCCAGATACGCAGTATTTT.

This clonotype was counted ten times or more. This sequence joins TRBV10-3 and TRBJ1-1; D perhaps matches TRBD1 (6 bases). Trimming took off 3 bases at V and 5 bases at J, with 13 bases between the two ends. This CDR3 has 14 amino acids. Germline assignment: CDR1 ENHRY and CDR2 SYGVKD. The CDR3 here is CAISDTGRGTEAFF. DNA for the CDR3: TGTGCCATCAGTGATACGGGAAGGGGGACTGAAGCTTTCTTT.

CDR3 coding DNA: TGTGCCAGCAGTTCTCTCGACAACCAGCCCCAGCATTTT. As protein: CASSSLDNQPQHF. V is TRBV2 and J is TRBJ1-5; D is undetermined. In germline, CDR1 is SNHLY, CDR2 FYNNEI. The germline V and J ends were trimmed by 5 bases and 7 bases, with 12 bases remaining between them. The CDR3 covers 13 residues.

In its sample, this clonotype was seen a few times. This chain joins TRBV28 and TRBJ1-2; possible D gene TRBD1, 5 bases. The CDR3 runs to 14 residues. V was pared by 7 bases and J by 0 bases, with 12 bases between. CDR1 is MDHEN and CDR2 is SYDVKM in the germline V gene. This CDR3 is CASTSAGPNYGYTF. The CDR3 region has the DNA TGTGCCAGCACGTCAGCGGGGCCTAACTATGGCTACACCTTC.

Many counts were recorded for this clonotype. The rearrangement links TRBV5-4 to TRBJ2-4; 7 nucleotides line up with TRBD2. Germline V lookup: CDR1 SGHNT, CDR2 YYREEE (reference sequence). J was trimmed by 9 bases and V by 4 bases; bases with no gene match: 10. The CDR3 covers 14 residues. The CDR3 spells CASSRDGGLVIQYF. The DNA of the CDR3 is TGTGCCAGCAGCCGGGACGGGGGGTTGGTCATTCAGTACTTC. Full variable domain (missing parts from reference TRBV5-4 and TRBJ2-4): ETGVTQSPTHLIKTRGQQVTLRCSSQSGHNTVSWYQQALGQGPQFIFQYYREEENGRGNFPPRFSGLQFPNYSSELNVNALELDDSALYLCASSRDGGLVIQYFGAGTRLSVL.

The rearrangement joins TRBV28 to TRBJ1-5, with D tentatively TRBD1 (5 bases). CDR1 and CDR2 (germline): MDHEN, SYDVKM. The V gene lost 6 bases and the J gene lost 2 bases, with 17 bases spanning the gap. The CDR3 is 16 amino acids. CDR3 sequence reads: CASSSPWGTGNQPQHF. In nucleotides, the CDR3 is TGTGCCAGCAGCTCCCCCTGGGGGACGGGCAATCAGCCCCAGCATTTT. The entire variable domain, with the rest obtained from reference TRBV28 and TRBJ1-5, is as follows: DVKVTQSSRYLVKRTGEKVFLECVQDMDHENMFWYRQDPGLGLRLIYFSYDVKMKEKGDIPEGYSVSREKKERFSLILESASTNQTSMYLCASSSPWGTGNQPQHFGDGTRLSIL.

In its sample, this clonotype was seen many times. V usage is TRBV7-2 and J usage is TRBJ2-7, with D possibly TRBD1 on 6 matching bases. The germline CDR1 and CDR2 sequences are SGHTA and FQGNSA. Deletions cut 5 bases from V and 7 bases from J, with 21 bases between. This CDR3 spans 15 amino acids. CDR3 sequence reads: CASSPGQQGRREQYF. CDR3 coding DNA: TGTGCCAGCAGCCCGGGCCAACAGGGTCGGAGAGAGCAGTACTTC.

This clonotype was recorded a few times. This sequence joins TRBV28 and TRBJ1-5; D uncertain. This CDR3 has 13 amino acids. V shed 7 bases and J shed 1 base, with 8 bases lying between them. Germline CDR1 reads MDHEN; CDR2 reads SYDVKM. DNA for the CDR3: TGTGCCAGCATAAGGGCGAGCAATCAGCCCCAGCATTTT. Translating it yields CASIRASNQPQHF.

In DNA, the CDR3 is TGTGCCAGCAGCCTTATTCCGTACACTAGCACAGATACGCAGTATTTT. It is translated as CASSLIPYTSTDTQYF. The gene calls are TRBV5-6 and TRBJ2-3; D is undetermined. V was clipped by 4 bases and J by 0 bases, with 15 bases between them. The CDR3 spans 16 residues. Germline V gives CDR1 SGHDT, CDR2 YYEEEE.

This clonotype was seen at least ten times. V and J are TRBV7-2 and TRBJ2-3; 7 bases line up with TRBD2. Germline-derived CDR1 and CDR2 are SGHTA and FQGNSA. The CDR3 covers 15 residues. The trim removed 5 bases at V and 1 base at J, leaving 6 bases unmatched. CDR3 DNA: TGTGCCAGCAGCCCCGGGGGAGGGGGCACAGATACGCAGTATTTT. Translating gives CASSPGGGGTDTQYF.

In its sample, this clonotype was seen many times. V usage is TRBV5-5 and J usage is TRBJ2-7; tentative D call: TRBD2 (5 bases). The CDR3 runs 15 residues. Trimming removed 6 bases at V and 3 bases at J, with 19 bases between. From germline, CDR1 is SGHKS and CDR2 YYEKEE (reference sequence). DNA for the CDR3: TGTGCCAGCACCCCCGGATCGGGGAACCTCTACGAGCAGTACTTC. Translation: CASTPGSGNLYEQYF.

The chain employs TRBV4-1 and TRBJ2-1; 7 bases align to TRBD1. Per the germline V gene, CDR1 is MGHRA and CDR2 is YSYEKL. CDR3 length: 13 residues. The ends lost 4 bases at V and 8 bases at J; junction bases unmatched: 5. This CDR3 is CASSRPTGDEQFF. The CDR3 bases are TGCGCCAGCAGCCGACCAACAGGGGATGAGCAGTTCTTC.

This clonotype was recorded a few times. V gene TRBV2 combines with J gene TRBJ1-6; 10 positions match TRBD1. Germline CDR1 reads SNHLY; CDR2 reads FYNNEI. This CDR3 spans 15 amino acids. V lost 2 bases and J lost 7; bases outside the gene matches: 2. CDR3 coding DNA: TGTGCCAGCAGTGAATGGGACAGGGGAAATTCACCCCTCCACTTT. Amino acids: CASSEWDRGNSPLHF.

This clonotype was seen repeatedly, ten times or more. This chain links TRBV7-2 with TRBJ2-7; 9 nucleotides line up with TRBD1. Germline CDR1 is SGHTA and CDR2 is FQGNSA. J was trimmed by 3 bases and V by 5 bases; bases with no gene match: 8. The CDR3 is 15 amino acids. For the CDR3, the DNA is TGTGCCAGCAGCCAGGACAGGGGAGGGTACTACGAGCAGTACTTC. It yields the protein CASSQDRGGYYEQYF.

This clonotype was detected only a few times. The chain is built from TRBV11-2 and TRBJ2-5, with D perhaps assigned TRBD1 or TRBD2 (5 bases each). Between the trimmed V and J ends, which lost 5 bases and 4 bases, there was a span of 14 bases. The CDR3 is 14 residues long. Looked up from germline, CDR1 is SGHAT and CDR2 is FQNNGV. In nucleotides, the CDR3 is TGTGCCAGCAGCCAGGGCCCCGGAGGAGAGACCCAGTACTTC. Amino acids: CASSQGPGGETQYF.

V gene TRBV5-1 combines with J gene TRBJ1-1, with D unclear. V lost 4 bases to trimming and J lost 0 bases, with 13 bases between them. Per germline, CDR1 SGHRS and CDR2 YFSETQ. The CDR3 sequence is 15 residues long. The CDR3 nucleotides are TGCGCCAGCAGCCCCACGGGTCTCGTGAACACTGAAGCTTTCTTT. This translates into CASSPTGLVNTEAFF.

This clonotype was counted many times. The chain couples TRBV7-2 to TRBJ1-1; no definite D call. This CDR3 has 15 residues. Trimming stripped 8 bases from V and 2 bases from J, with 18 bases between. Germline CDR1 SGHTA, CDR2 FQGNSA. The CDR3 DNA reads as TGTGCCAGCCTTATATTGGTACAGTTAAACACTGAAGCTTTCTTT. Residues: CASLILVQLNTEAFF.